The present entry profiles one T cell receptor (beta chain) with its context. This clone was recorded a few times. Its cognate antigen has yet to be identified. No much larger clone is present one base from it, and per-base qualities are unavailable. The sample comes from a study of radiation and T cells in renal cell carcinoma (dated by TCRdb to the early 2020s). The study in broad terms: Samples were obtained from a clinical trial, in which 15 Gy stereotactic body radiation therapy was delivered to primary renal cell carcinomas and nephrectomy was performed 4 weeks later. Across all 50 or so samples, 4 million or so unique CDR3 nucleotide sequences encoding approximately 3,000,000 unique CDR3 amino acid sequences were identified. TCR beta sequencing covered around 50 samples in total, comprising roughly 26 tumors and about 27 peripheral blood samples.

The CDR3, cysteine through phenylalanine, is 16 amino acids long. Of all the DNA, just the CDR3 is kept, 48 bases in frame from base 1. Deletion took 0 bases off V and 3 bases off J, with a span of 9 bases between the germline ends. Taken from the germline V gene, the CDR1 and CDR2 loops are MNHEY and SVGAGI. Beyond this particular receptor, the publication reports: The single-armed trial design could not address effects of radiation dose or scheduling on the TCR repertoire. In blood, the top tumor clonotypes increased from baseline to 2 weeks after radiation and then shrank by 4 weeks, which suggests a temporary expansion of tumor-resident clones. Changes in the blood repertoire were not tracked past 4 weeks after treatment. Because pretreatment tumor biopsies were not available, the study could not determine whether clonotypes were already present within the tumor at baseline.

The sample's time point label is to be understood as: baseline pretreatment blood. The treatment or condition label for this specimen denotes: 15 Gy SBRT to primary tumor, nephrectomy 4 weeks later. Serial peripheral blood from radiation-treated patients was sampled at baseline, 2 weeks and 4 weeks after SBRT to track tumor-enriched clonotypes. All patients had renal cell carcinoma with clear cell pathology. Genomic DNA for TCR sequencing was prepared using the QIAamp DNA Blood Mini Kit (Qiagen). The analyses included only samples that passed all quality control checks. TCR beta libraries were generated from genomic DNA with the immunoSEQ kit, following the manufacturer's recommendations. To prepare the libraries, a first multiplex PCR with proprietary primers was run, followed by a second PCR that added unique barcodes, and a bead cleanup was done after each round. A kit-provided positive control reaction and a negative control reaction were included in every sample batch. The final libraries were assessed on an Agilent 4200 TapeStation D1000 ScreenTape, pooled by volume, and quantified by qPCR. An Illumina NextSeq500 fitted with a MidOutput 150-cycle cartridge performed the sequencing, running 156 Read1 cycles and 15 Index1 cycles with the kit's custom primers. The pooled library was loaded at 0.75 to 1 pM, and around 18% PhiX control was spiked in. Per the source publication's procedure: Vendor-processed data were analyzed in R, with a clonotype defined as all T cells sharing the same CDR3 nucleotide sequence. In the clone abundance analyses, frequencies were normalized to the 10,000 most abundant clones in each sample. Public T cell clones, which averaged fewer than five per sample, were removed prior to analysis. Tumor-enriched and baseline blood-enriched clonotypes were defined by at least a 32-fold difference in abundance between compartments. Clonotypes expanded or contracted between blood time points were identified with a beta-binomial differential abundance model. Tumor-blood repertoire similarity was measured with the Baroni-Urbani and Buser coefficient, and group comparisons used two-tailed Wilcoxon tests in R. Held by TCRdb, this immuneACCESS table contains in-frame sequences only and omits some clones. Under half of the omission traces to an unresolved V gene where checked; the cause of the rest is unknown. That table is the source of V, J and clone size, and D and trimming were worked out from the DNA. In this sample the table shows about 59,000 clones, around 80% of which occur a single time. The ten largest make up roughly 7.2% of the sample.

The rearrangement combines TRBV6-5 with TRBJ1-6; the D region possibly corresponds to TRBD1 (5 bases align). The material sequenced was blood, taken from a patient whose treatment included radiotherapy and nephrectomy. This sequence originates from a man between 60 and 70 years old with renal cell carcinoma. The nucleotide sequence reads TGTGCCAGCAGTTACTCCACAGACAGCTATAATTCACCCCTCCACTTT. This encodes CASSYSTDSYNSPLHF.